Included here is one T cell receptor (beta chain) sequence, with context. Its matching antigen is unknown. This record belongs to a study of cytomegalovirus exposure and HLA in healthy donors. The study's findings and limits: Earlier findings revealed that most TCR beta V segments proved productive either about 87% or about 30% of the time.

The PCR was carried out with 60 Vbeta primers and 13 Jbeta primers. The assay was immunoSEQ multiplex PCR, and TCRdb's table has in-frame clones only and misses some. The sample has over 150,000 clones, approximately 80% seen once. The V gene lost 6 bases and the J gene lost 0 bases, with 13 bases spanning the gap. This CDR3 contains 15 residues. Germline lookup yields CDR1 SGHRS and CDR2 YFSETQ. V gene TRBV5-1 combines with J gene TRBJ2-1; D perhaps matches TRBD2 (5 bases). The specimen was PBMCs. The receptor was derived from a male donor in good health and CMV-seropositive. This CDR3 is CASNLSGGSYNEQFF. CDR3 sequence (DNA): TGCGCCAGCAATTTGAGCGGTGGCTCCTACAATGAGCAGTTCTTC.